This entry features one TCR beta chain sequence. V shed 3 bases and J 7 bases; nucleotides not matched to a gene: 23. The V gene's germline CDR1 is KGHSH and CDR2 LQKENI. The CDR3 spans 20 residues. The data were obtained in a study of shared T cell receptors in the human thymus. TCRdb's copy holds only in-frame clones and misses some; the assay was immunoSEQ multiplex PCR. The sample lists 700,000 or so clones, 80% to 90% seen once, with 0.008% to 0.011% in the top ten. In addition, the sample was reused for a study of human thymus T cells. According to that study: Donation was from healthy Finnish infants who were having corrective surgery that addressed congenital heart defects. Resections from corrective heart surgery provided thymus tissue. It looked as if thymic and blood repertoires used V and J genes in a biased way. The related literature has documented a marked overlap of thymic repertoires among unrelated individuals.

The sequence derives from a girl in the first two years of life with a congenital heart defect. The sample taken for sequencing was thymocytes. J is TRBJ2-1 and V is TRBV18; 8 bases are shared with TRBD1. DNA of the CDR3: TGTGCCAGCTCACCGTCGGAGCGTTCGAGATCGACAGGGGTGATTAATGAGCAGTTCTTC. This sequence encodes CASSPSERSRSTGVINEQFF.